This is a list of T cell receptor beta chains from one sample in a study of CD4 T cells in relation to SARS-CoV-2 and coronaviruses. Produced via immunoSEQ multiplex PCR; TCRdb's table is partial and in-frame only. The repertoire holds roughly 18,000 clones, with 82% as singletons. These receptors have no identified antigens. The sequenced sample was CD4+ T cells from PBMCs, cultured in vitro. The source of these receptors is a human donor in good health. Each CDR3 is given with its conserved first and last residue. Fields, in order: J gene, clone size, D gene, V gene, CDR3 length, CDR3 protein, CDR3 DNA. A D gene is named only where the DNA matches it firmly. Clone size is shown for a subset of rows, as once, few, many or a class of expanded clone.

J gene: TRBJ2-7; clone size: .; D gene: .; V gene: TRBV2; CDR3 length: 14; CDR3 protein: CASSGFRGVHEQYF; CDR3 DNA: TGTGCCAGCAGCGGATTTAGGGGGGTCCACGAGCAGTACTTC
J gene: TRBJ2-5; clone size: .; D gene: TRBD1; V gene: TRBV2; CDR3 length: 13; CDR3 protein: CASRPGQQETQYF; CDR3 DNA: TGTGCCAGTCGTCCGGGACAGCAAGAGACCCAGTACTTC
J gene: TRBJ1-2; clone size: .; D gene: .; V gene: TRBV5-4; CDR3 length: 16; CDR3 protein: CASSSRAGTAVYGYTF; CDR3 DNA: TGTGCCAGCAGCTCCCGGGCAGGGACCGCCGTTTATGGCTACACCTTC
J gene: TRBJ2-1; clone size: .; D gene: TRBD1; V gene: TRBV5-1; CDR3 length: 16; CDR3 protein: CASSLVGTGDYNEQFF; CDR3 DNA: TGCGCCAGCAGCTTGGTAGGGACAGGGGACTACAATGAGCAGTTCTTC
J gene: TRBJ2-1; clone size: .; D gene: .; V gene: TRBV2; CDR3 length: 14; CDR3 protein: CASSAASEDNEQFF; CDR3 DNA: TGTGCCAGCAGTGCTGCTAGCGAAGACAATGAGCAGTTCTTC
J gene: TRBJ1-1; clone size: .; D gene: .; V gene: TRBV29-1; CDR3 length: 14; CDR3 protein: CSVERGALNTEAFF; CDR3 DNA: TGCAGCGTTGAACGTGGGGCACTGAACACTGAAGCTTTCTTT
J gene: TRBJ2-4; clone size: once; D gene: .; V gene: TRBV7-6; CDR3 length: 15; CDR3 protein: CASSLEVAGKNIQYF; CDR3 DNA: TGTGCCAGCAGCTTAGAGGTGGCCGGCAAAAACATTCAGTACTTC
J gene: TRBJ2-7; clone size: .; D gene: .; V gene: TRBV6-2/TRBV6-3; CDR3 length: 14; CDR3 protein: CASSYDRSYYEQYF; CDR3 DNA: TGTGCCAGCAGTTACGACAGGTCTTACTACGAGCAGTACTTC
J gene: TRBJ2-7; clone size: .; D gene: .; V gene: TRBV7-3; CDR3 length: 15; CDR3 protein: CASSLSGGQAYEQYF; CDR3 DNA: TGTGCCAGCAGCCTATCAGGGGGGCAAGCCTACGAGCAGTACTTC
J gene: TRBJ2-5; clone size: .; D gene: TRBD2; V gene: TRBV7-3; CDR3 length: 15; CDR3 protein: CASSLSLADRETQYF; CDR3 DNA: TGTGCCAGCAGCTTGTCTCTAGCGGATCGAGAGACCCAGTACTTC
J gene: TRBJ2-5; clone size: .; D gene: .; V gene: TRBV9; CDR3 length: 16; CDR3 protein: CASSVSLWGPEGTQYF; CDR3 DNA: TGTGCCAGCAGCGTATCCCTGTGGGGGCCAGAGGGGACCCAGTACTTC
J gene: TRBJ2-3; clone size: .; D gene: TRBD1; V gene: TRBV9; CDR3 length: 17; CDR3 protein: CASSVAVGTGITDTQYF; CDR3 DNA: TGTGCCAGCAGCGTAGCTGTGGGGACAGGCATCACAGATACGCAGTATTTT
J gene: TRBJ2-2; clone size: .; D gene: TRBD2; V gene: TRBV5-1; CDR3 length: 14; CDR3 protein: CASKASGSTGELFF; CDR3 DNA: TGCGCCAGCAAAGCTAGCGGGAGCACCGGGGAGCTGTTTTTT
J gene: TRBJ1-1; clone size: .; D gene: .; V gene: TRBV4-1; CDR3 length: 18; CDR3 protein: CASSQDKLQSWGNTEAFF; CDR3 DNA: TGCGCCAGCAGCCAAGATAAATTACAATCGTGGGGGAACACTGAAGCTTTCTTT
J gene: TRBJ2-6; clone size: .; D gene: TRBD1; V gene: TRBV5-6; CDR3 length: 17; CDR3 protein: CASSPTGAVSGANVLTF; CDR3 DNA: TGTGCCAGCAGCCCAACAGGGGCCGTCTCTGGGGCCAACGTCCTGACTTTC
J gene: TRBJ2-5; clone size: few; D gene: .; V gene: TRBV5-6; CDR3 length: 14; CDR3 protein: CASSWRGQQETQYF; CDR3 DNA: TGTGCCAGCAGTTGGAGGGGGCAACAAGAGACCCAGTACTTC
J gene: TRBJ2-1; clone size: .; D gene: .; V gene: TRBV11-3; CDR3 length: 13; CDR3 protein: CASSGGAYNEQFF; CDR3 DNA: TGTGCCAGCAGCGGGGGGGCGTACAATGAGCAGTTCTTC
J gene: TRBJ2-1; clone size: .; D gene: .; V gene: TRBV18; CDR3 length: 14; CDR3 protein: CASSPNGGINEQFF; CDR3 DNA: TGTGCCAGCTCACCAAACGGGGGTATCAATGAGCAGTTCTTC
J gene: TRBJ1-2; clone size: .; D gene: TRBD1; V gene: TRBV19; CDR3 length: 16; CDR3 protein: CASSIGTGSVSYGYTF; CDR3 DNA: TGTGCCAGTAGTATCGGGACAGGGTCAGTATCCTATGGCTACACCTTC
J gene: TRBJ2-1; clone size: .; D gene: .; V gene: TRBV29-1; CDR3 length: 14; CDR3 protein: CSVAFLASYNEQFF; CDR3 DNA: TGCAGCGTTGCGTTCCTAGCCTCCTACAATGAGCAGTTCTTC
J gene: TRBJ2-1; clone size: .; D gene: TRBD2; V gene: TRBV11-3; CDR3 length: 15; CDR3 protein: CASSPGLAGYNEQFF; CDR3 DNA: TGTGCCAGCAGCCCGGGACTAGCGGGTTACAATGAGCAGTTCTTC
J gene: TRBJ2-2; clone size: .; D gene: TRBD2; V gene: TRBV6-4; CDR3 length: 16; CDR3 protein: CASSDPERGGTGELFF; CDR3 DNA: TGTGCCAGCAGTGACCCCGAGCGGGGGGGGACCGGGGAGCTGTTTTTT
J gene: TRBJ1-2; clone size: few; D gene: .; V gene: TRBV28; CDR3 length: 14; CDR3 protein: CASTLPGAHYGYTF; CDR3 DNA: TGTGCCAGCACCCTCCCGGGGGCCCACTATGGCTACACCTTC
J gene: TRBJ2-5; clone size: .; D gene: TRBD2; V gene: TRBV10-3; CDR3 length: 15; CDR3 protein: CAISSSSGDQETQYF; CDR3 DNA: TGTGCCATCAGTTCCTCTAGCGGGGACCAAGAGACCCAGTACTTC
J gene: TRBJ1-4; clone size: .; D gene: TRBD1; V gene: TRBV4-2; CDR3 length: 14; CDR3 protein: CASSPKRTGVILFF; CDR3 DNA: TGTGCCAGCAGCCCAAAACGGACAGGGGTAATATTGTTTTTT
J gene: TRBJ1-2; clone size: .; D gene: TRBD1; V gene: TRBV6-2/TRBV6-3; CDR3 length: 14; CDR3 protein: CASSPGDRGYGYTF; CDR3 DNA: TGTGCCAGCAGCCCAGGCGACAGGGGCTATGGCTACACCTTC
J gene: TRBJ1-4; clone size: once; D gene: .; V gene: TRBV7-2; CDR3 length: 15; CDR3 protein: CASRGGGRTNEKLFF; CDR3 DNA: TGTGCCAGCAGGGGCGGGGGCAGAACTAATGAAAAACTGTTTTTT
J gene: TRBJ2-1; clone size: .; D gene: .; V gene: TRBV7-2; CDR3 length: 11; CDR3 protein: CASSFRREQFF; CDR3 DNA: TGTGCCAGCAGCTTTCGGAGGGAGCAGTTCTTC
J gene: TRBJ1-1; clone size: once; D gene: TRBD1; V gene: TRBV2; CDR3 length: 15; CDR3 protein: CASSERDRVNTEAFF; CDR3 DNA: TGTGCCAGCAGTGAAAGGGACAGAGTGAACACTGAAGCTTTCTTT
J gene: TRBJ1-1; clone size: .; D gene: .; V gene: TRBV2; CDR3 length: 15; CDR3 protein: CASRPGRGANTEAFF; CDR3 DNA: TGTGCCAGCAGGCCGGGGAGGGGTGCGAACACTGAAGCTTTCTTT
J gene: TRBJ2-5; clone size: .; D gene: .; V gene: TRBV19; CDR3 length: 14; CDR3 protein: CASSSTGRQETQYF; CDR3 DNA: TGTGCCAGTAGCTCGACAGGAAGACAAGAGACCCAGTACTTC
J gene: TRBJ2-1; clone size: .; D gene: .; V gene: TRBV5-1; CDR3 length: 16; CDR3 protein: CASSLALQGGDNEQFF; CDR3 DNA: TGCGCCAGCAGCTTGGCCCTTCAGGGTGGGGACAATGAGCAGTTCTTC